This TCR beta chain derives from a study of healthy donors' naive CD4 and CD8 T cells. Each TCR library used around 540 ng of total RNA and a linear amplification protocol. TCRdb reanalysed the reads using MiXCR and keeps one entry per CDR3 protein. Of around 200,000 distinct CDR3 sequences in the sample, 65% to 80% are singletons; the top ten hold 2% to 2.5%. Regarding this clonotype: A single base separates this from a much larger clone, so it may be a read error.

CDR3 length: 11 amino acids. Germline lookup yields CDR1 MNHEY and CDR2 SVGAGI. Input material: naive CD4+ and CD8+ T cells sorted from blood, pooled from several donors. The chain joins TRBV6-5 to TRBJ2-7; D remains unclear. The receptor comes from a pool of human donors in good health; the sample pools cells from several healthy donors. The CDR3 region is CASSYSHEQYF. The CDR3 DNA is TGTGCCAGCAGTTACTCCCACGAGCAGTACTTC.